This T cell receptor (beta chain) was found in a study of blood T cell repertoires in COVID-19. CDR1 is KGHDR, CDR2 SFDVKD, per germline. Trimming cost V 3 bases and J 3 bases; bases outside gene matches: 4. The CDR3 runs 14 residues. Some clones are missing from TCRdb's copy, which holds only in-frame ones; the method was immunoSEQ multiplex PCR. This sample carries over 200,000 clones, nearly 85% of them seen once, and the ten largest clones take about 1.3%. The clonotype was recovered from a woman aged 25-40 years with COVID-19, enrolled during active disease. Source material: peripheral blood. The chain employs TRBV24-1 and TRBJ2-7; 7 bases match TRBD2. CDR3 DNA sequence: TGTGCCACCAGTGATCCAGCGGGGAGCTACGAGCAGTACTTC. This codes for CATSDPAGSYEQYF.